The 26 T cell receptor beta chains below were found in one sample sequenced in a study of T cell responses to AZD1222 COVID-19 vaccine. Assay used: immunoSEQ multiplex PCR; TCRdb lists only in-frame clones, some missing. The table includes 200,000 to 250,000 clones, less than 95% detected once. The starting material was peripheral blood, obtained 28 days after the second dose of the MenACWY control vaccine. Receptor source: an adult who received the MenACWY meningococcal vaccine as a control.

CDR3 protein: CASSSGQGDGYTF. The CDR3 DNA reads as TGTGCCAGCAGTTCGGGACAGGGAGATGGCTACACCTTC. V and J are TRBV28 and TRBJ1-2; 9 bases align to TRBD1. This CDR3 has 13 residues. Germline V gene data show CDR1 as MDHEN and CDR2 as SYDVKM. With V trimmed by 4 bases and J by 6 bases, 3 bases remained unmatched.

J is TRBJ1-2 and V is TRBV28, with D perhaps TRBD1 (5 bases). The CDR3 sequence is 12 residues long. V was shortened by 6 bases and J by 4 bases, with 9 bases between the two germline ends. Germline-derived CDR1 and CDR2 are MDHEN and SYDVKM. In nucleotides, the CDR3 is TGTGCCAGCAGGGGGGGAAGCTATGGCTACACCTTC. As protein: CASRGGSYGYTF.

The chain recombines TRBV6-1 with TRBJ2-6; D not resolved. Germline lookup yields CDR1 MNHNS and CDR2 SASEGT. V lost 1 base and J lost 0, with 7 bases in between. This CDR3 is 16 amino acids long. In DNA, the CDR3 is TGTGCCAGCAGTGAAGGGGTGGGCTCTGGGGCCAACGTCCTGACTTTC. This translates into CASSEGVGSGANVLTF.

In its sample, this clone was seen once. The J gene is TRBJ2-7, the V gene TRBV7-2; D perhaps matches TRBD1 (5 bases). Germline loops: CDR1 SGHTA, CDR2 FQGNSA. V lost 3 bases and J lost 1, with 16 bases in between. This CDR3 is built from 16 residues. CDR3 sequence (DNA): TGTGCCAGCAGCTTGGGGCGGTCGGCTGCTTCCTACGAGCAGTACTTC. Amino acid sequence: CASSLGRSAASYEQYF. Together with reference TRBV7-2 and TRBJ2-7, the CDR3 gives the full variable domain: GAGVSQSPSNKVTEKGKDVELRCDPISGHTALYWYRQSLGQGLEFLIYFQGNSAPDKSGLPSDRFSAERTGGSVSTLTIQRTQQEDSAVYLCASSLGRSAASYEQYFGPGTRLTVT.

V is TRBV14 and J is TRBJ2-7; a possible D gene is TRBD2 (6 bases). This CDR3 has 13 residues. V gave up 4 bases and J gave up 3 bases, with 10 bases separating them. Germline CDR1 is SGHDN and CDR2 is FVKESK. CDR3 loop: CASSPDYIYEQYF. As DNA, the CDR3 is TGTGCCAGCAGCCCGGACTACATCTACGAGCAGTACTTC.

The rearrangement uses TRBV6-5 and TRBJ1-2; TRBD1 matches at 8 bases. V dropped 7 bases and J dropped 8; count of bases not matched to a gene: 15. The CDR3 contains 15 residues. Germline CDR1 and CDR2: MNHEY and SVGAGI. The CDR3 sequence is CASNLRGDRGGGYTF. The CDR3 DNA reads as TGTGCCAGCAACTTACGCGGTGACAGGGGTGGCGGCTACACCTTC.

The rearrangement links TRBV2 to TRBJ2-2; the D call may be TRBD1 or TRBD2 (6 bases each). The length of the CDR3 is 14 residues. Trimming removed 4 bases from V and 4 bases from J, with 10 bases in between. Germline loops: CDR1 SNHLY, CDR2 FYNNEI. Here the CDR3 DNA reads TGTGCCAGCAGTGCGGAGGGGGTCACCGGGGAGCTGTTTTTT. Encoded protein: CASSAEGVTGELFF.

For this clone: This CDR3 is also generated by other DNA sequences in the sample. The rearrangement uses TRBV9 and TRBJ2-1; a weak D match, TRBD2 (6 bases). Trimming removed 3 bases from V and 7 bases from J, with 11 bases in between. The CDR3 spans 13 residues. Germline V gene data show CDR1 as SGDLS and CDR2 as YYNGEE. In DNA, the CDR3 is TGTGCCAGCAGCGGCCTGGGGGGTAATGAGCAGTTCTTC. It translates to CASSGLGGNEQFF.

The chain joins TRBV2 to TRBJ1-5; 7 bases are shared with TRBD1. Germline CDR1 SNHLY, CDR2 FYNNEI. There are 14 residues in the CDR3. V shed 4 bases and J 7 bases; nucleotides not matched to a gene: 7. The CDR3 reads CASSGRQGSQPQHF. The CDR3 DNA reads TGTGCCAGCAGTGGGAGACAGGGAAGCCAGCCCCAGCATTTT.

The V gene is TRBV6-2 or TRBV6-3, the J gene TRBJ1-1; D gene unclear. The ends were cut back, 5 bases at V and 10 bases at J, with 11 bases in the middle. CDR3 length: 11 residues. Germline V gene data show CDR1 as MNHEY and CDR2 as SVGEGT. The CDR3 DNA reads TGTGCCAGCAGTCATGGGGTTCGAGCTTTCTTT. Amino acids: CASSHGVRAFF.

The CDR3 sequence is CASSDLRTEPTYEQYF. The CDR3 coding sequence is TGTGCCAGCAGTGACCTCCGGACAGAACCTACCTACGAGCAGTACTTC. V is TRBV6-2 or TRBV6-3 and J is TRBJ2-7, with D maybe TRBD1 (6 bases). This CDR3 contains 16 residues. V lost 5 bases to trimming and J lost 2 bases, with 19 bases between them. Per germline, CDR1 MNHEY and CDR2 SVGEGT.

V and J are TRBV21-1 and TRBJ1-5. TRBV21-1 is an annotated pseudogene. CDR3 length: 16 residues. The CDR3 DNA sequence: TGTGCCAGCAGCAAAGCGCTGGGGGGGCCCGATCAGCCCCAGCATTTT. It translates to CASSKALGGPDQPQHF.

This clone appeared once. The DNA for the CDR3 is TGTGCCAGCAGATCCCGGACATTAATGAACACTGAAGCTTTCTTT. Amino acid sequence: CASRSRTLMNTEAFF. The chain has TRBV2 and TRBJ1-1; a weak D match, TRBD1 (5 bases). CDR1 and CDR2 from the germline V gene are SNHLY and FYNNEI. The CDR3 totals 15 residues. The ends were cut back, 6 bases at V and 0 bases at J, with 14 bases in the middle. Looking up the rest from reference TRBV2 and TRBJ1-1 gives the full variable domain: EPEVTQTPSHQVTQMGQEVILRCVPISNHLYFYWYRQILGQKVEFLVSFYNNEISEKSEIFDDQFSVERPDGSNFTLKIRSTKLEDSAMYFCASRSRTLMNTEAFFGQGTRLTVV.

V gene TRBV9 combines with J gene TRBJ2-7; D possibly corresponds to TRBD2 (6 bases). The CDR3 loop spans 15 amino acids. The germline CDR1 and CDR2 sequences are SGDLS and YYNGEE. Trimming stripped 4 bases from V and 5 bases from J, with 19 bases between. The CDR3 reads CASSPALGAGNEQYF. The CDR3 coding sequence is TGTGCCAGCAGCCCTGCGTTAGGGGCGGGGAACGAGCAGTACTTC.

This chain uses TRBV6-2 or TRBV6-3 with TRBJ2-7; D is ambiguous. CDR3 size: 13 residues. The V gene's germline CDR1 is MNHEY and CDR2 SVGEGT. The V end lost 2 bases, the J end lost 6 bases, and 11 bases lay between the germline ends. DNA of the CDR3: TGTGCCAGCAGTTACAAACAATGGATCGAGCAGTACTTC. It translates to CASSYKQWIEQYF.

In this sample, this clone turned up once. The chain links TRBV5-1 to TRBJ1-4, with D perhaps matching TRBD1 (6 bases). The CDR3 has 17 amino acids. The germline V and J ends were trimmed by 0 bases and 1 base, with 13 bases remaining between them. Per germline, CDR1 SGHRS and CDR2 YFSETQ. The DNA for the CDR3 is TGCGCCAGCAGCTTGGGAGGCAGGGGCGGAACTAATGAAAAACTGTTTTTT. It codes for CASSLGGRGGTNEKLFF. Looking up the rest from reference TRBV5-1 and TRBJ1-4 gives the full variable domain: KAGVTQTPRYLIKTRGQQVTLSCSPISGHRSVSWYQQTPGQGLQFLFEYFSETQRNKGNFPGRFSGRQFSNSRSEMNVSTLELGDSALYLCASSLGGRGGTNEKLFFGSGTQLSVL.

On this clone: At one boundary the junction diverges from the germline segment, which might be a read error. The rearrangement links TRBV5-1 to TRBJ1-1, with D perhaps TRBD1 (5 bases). Germline-derived CDR1 and CDR2 are SGHRS and YFSETQ. This CDR3 has 14 residues. CDR3 amino acids: CASSLNPGNSEAFF. The CDR3 DNA reads TGCGCCAGCAGCTTGAACCCAGGGAACTCTGAAGCTTTCTTT.

V usage is TRBV19 and J usage is TRBJ2-1; 7 bases are shared with TRBD1. The CDR3 is 13 amino acids. V shed 4 bases and J 9 bases; nucleotides not matched to a gene: 6. Germline V gene lookup returns CDR1 LNHDA and CDR2 SQIVND (reference sequence). In nucleotides, the CDR3 is TGTGCCAGTAGTACGAGACAGGGCCCTGAGCAGTTCTTC. This sequence encodes CASSTRQGPEQFF. Supplemented by reference TRBV19 and TRBJ2-1, the full variable domain reads DGGITQSPKYLFRKEGQNVTLSCEQNLNHDAMYWYRQDPGQGLRLIYYSQIVNDFQKGDIAEGYSVSREKKESFPLTVTSAQKNPTAFYLCASSTRQGPEQFFGPGTRLTVL.

The gene calls are TRBV25-1 and TRBJ1-1; D might be TRBD1 (5 bases). Germline CDR1 reads MGHDK; CDR2 reads SYGVNS. This CDR3 is 12 amino acids long. The germline V and J ends were trimmed by 4 bases and 3 bases, with 6 bases remaining between them. The CDR3 spells CASSVGDTEAFF. CDR3 sequence (DNA): TGTGCCAGCAGTGTGGGGGACACTGAAGCTTTCTTT.

The gene calls are TRBV28 and TRBJ2-2; a weak D match, TRBD1 (6 bases). Trimming left V 2 bases short and J 7 bases short, with 11 bases between. Germline CDR1 reads MDHEN; CDR2 reads SYDVKM. This CDR3 is built from 14 residues. Here the CDR3 reads CASSLTHRVGELFF. For the CDR3, the DNA is TGTGCCAGCAGTTTAACCCACAGGGTCGGGGAGCTGTTTTTT.

As DNA, the CDR3 is TGTGCCAGCAGTTACCTTAGTGACAGGCAGGCTGAAGCTTTCTTT. As protein: CASSYLSDRQAEAFF. The V call is TRBV6-5, the J call TRBJ1-1; D is perhaps TRBD1 (6 bases). CDR1 is MNHEY and CDR2 is SVGAGI in the germline V gene. This CDR3 has 15 residues. The V gene lost 2 bases and the J gene lost 6 bases, with 16 bases spanning the gap.

The chain carries TRBV5-5 and TRBJ2-7; D may match TRBD1 or TRBD2 (5 bases each). Germline CDR1 SGHKS, CDR2 YYEKEE (reference sequence). Trimming took off 1 base at V and 0 bases at J, with 11 bases between the two ends. This CDR3 has 15 residues. The CDR3 spells CASSLFLGVSYEQYF. The CDR3 DNA reads TGTGCCAGCAGCTTGTTCTTGGGGGTCTCCTACGAGCAGTACTTC.

The chain is built from TRBV28 and TRBJ1-2; D unresolved. The germline V gene encodes CDR1 MDHEN and CDR2 SYDVKM. V was clipped by 5 bases and J by 0 bases, with 10 bases between them. The CDR3 is made up of 14 amino acids. CDR3 loop: CASSPGPSNYGYTF. The CDR3 nucleotides read TGTGCCAGCAGTCCTGGACCTTCTAACTATGGCTACACCTTC.

This chain links TRBV7-9 with TRBJ1-1; D is unclear. The CDR3 runs 13 residues. V was trimmed by 2 bases and J by 11 bases, leaving 15 bases between them. Germline V lookup: CDR1 SEHNR, CDR2 FQNEAQ (reference sequence). CDR3 loop: CASSLWARRHAFF. As DNA, the CDR3 is TGTGCCAGCAGCTTATGGGCCCGGCGCCACGCTTTCTTT.

This chain links TRBV6-1 with TRBJ1-4; no clear D. The germline CDR1 and CDR2 sequences are MNHNS and SASEGT. The CDR3 has 14 amino acids. V was clipped by 0 bases and J by 7 bases, with 9 bases between them. The CDR3 protein is CASSEAGNGEKLFF. Here the CDR3 DNA reads TGTGCCAGCAGTGAAGCGGGAAATGGTGAAAAACTGTTTTTT.

The rearrangement uses TRBV19 and TRBJ2-7, with 8 bases aligning to TRBD2. V was clipped by 4 bases and J by 6 bases; unmatched bases: 11. Germline CDR1 and CDR2: LNHDA and SQIVND (reference sequence). The CDR3 spans 15 residues. The CDR3 DNA reads TGTGCCAGTAGTAGGTCCAGCGGGAGTTTAGGCGAGCAGTACTTC. Translated: CASSRSSGSLGEQYF. The variable domain in full, completed from reference TRBV19 and TRBJ2-7, reads DGGITQSPKYLFRKEGQNVTLSCEQNLNHDAMYWYRQDPGQGLRLIYYSQIVNDFQKGDIAEGYSVSREKKESFPLTVTSAQKNPTAFYLCASSRSSGSLGEQYFGPGTRLTVT.